This T cell receptor (beta chain) appears in the sequencing data of a study of cytomegalovirus exposure and HLA in healthy donors. Study-wide background: The Caucasian-associated ancestry cluster held roughly 80% of 350 to 450 genotyped donors. Study-level results: Diagnosis of cytomegalovirus status made by the classifier reportedly showed high specificity and sensitivity. Being productive about 90% or about 30% of the time was typical of most TCR beta V segments in an earlier analysis.

PCR used 60 Vbeta primers and 13 Jbeta primers. Produced via immunoSEQ multiplex PCR; TCRdb's table is partial and in-frame only. The sample shows fewer than 80,000 clones, 79% of them seen only once. As regards this clone: No antigen is known for it.

The receptor's source is a man in his thirties or forties in good health and CMV-seronegative. The material sequenced was PBMCs.

CDR3 sequence: CASSSAGTPNTGELFF. CDR3 bases: TGCGCCAGCAGCTCTGCCGGGACACCGAACACCGGGGAGCTGTTTTTT. The genes are TRBV5-1 and TRBJ2-2, with a weak D call TRBD1 (6 bases). The germline CDR1 and CDR2 sequences are SGHRS and YFSETQ. V was cut by 3 bases and J by 0 bases, with 12 bases left in between. This CDR3 has 16 residues.